Following are 30 T cell receptor beta chains from one sample sequenced in a study of T-cell memory formation after mild COVID-19. TCRdb recomputed calls from the 5' RACE reads with MiXCR, one row per CDR3 protein. The sample lists about half a million distinct CDR3 sequences, roughly 18% occurring once. Sequenced input: PBMCs or a T cell subset sorted from them (not recorded which). Receptors originate from an adult woman who had mild COVID-19 (a few samples of this study predate the infection). Cell type and time point are not known.

This clonotype was found a few times. The V and J genes are TRBV5-1 and TRBJ1-1, with 8 bases lining up with TRBD1. Germline values: CDR1 SGHRS, CDR2 YFSETQ. The CDR3 has 14 amino acids. Trimming removed 0 bases from V and 4 bases from J; junction bases left unmatched: 2. The CDR3 here is CASSLETGVTEAFF. CDR3 coding DNA: TGCGCCAGCAGCTTGGAGACAGGGGTCACTGAAGCTTTCTTT.

This clonotype has at least ten counts. The chain is built from TRBV7-3 and TRBJ2-1, with a possible D match to TRBD2 (6 bases). Looked up from germline, CDR1 is SGHTA and CDR2 is FQGTGA. The V end lost 1 base, the J end lost 10 bases, and 20 bases lay between the germline ends. The CDR3 covers 16 residues. CDR3 nucleotides: TGTGCCAGCAGCTTAATGGGGGGAGGTCTGGTCGGAGAGCAGTTCTTC. This translates into CASSLMGGGLVGEQFF.

This clonotype was seen only once. The junction shows a germline mismatch at one end, possibly a read error. The rearrangement uses TRBV3-1 and TRBJ2-2; 10 nucleotides line up with TRBD1. The CDR3 is 17 amino acids. Germline values: CDR1 LGHDT, CDR2 YNNKEL (reference sequence). CDR3 sequence (DNA): TGTGCCAGCAGCCTGACAGGGGGCGTCTACAACACAGGGGAGCTGTTTTTT. Translated, it gives CASSLTGGVYNTGELFF.

This clonotype was recorded a few times. The chain recombines TRBV20-1 with TRBJ1-5; 8 bases line up with TRBD1. Trimming at V came to 1 base and at J to 2 bases, leaving 10 bases not matched to a gene. In germline, CDR1 is DFQATT, CDR2 SNEGSKA (reference sequence). This CDR3 spans 17 amino acids. The CDR3 bases are TGCAGTGCTAGAGCTCCTCCAGGGGGCGAGGGCAATCAGCCCCAGCATTTT. Translation gives CSARAPPGGEGNQPQHF.

This chain links TRBV5-5 with TRBJ2-1; either TRBD1 or TRBD2 may supply D (5 bases each). CDR1 SGHKS and CDR2 YYEKEE come from the germline V gene (reference sequence). V lost 2 bases and J 3 bases, leaving 12 bases between the germline ends. The CDR3 totals 15 residues. The CDR3 DNA reads as TGTGCCAGCAGCTTCGACGGGGCAGTCTACAATGAGCAGTTCTTC. Translation gives CASSFDGAVYNEQFF.

CDR3: CASSTGTSVSGSQYF. The CDR3 DNA is TGTGCCAGCAGTACCGGGACTAGCGTATCGGGATCGCAGTATTTT. The J gene is TRBJ2-3, the V gene TRBV12-3 or TRBV12-4; 10 bases match TRBD2. This CDR3 comprises 15 residues. J gave up 10 bases and V 5 bases, and 12 bases lay outside the gene matches.

This clonotype was seen repeatedly, ten times or more. The gene calls are TRBV5-1 and TRBJ2-5; D gene uncertain. This CDR3 comprises 15 residues. Germline V gene data show CDR1 as SGHRS and CDR2 as YFSETQ. V was pared by 0 bases and J by 3 bases, with 12 bases between. The CDR3 spells CASSLGRSVKETQYF. CDR3 in DNA: TGCGCCAGCAGCTTGGGGCGGTCTGTGAAAGAGACCCAGTACTTC.

The chain employs TRBV6-1 and TRBJ1-2; 9 bases are a match to TRBD1. The CDR3 extends over 13 amino acids. Germline CDR1 is MNHNS and CDR2 is SASEGT. Losses at the gene ends were 6 bases for V and 4 bases for J; bases not matched to a gene: 3. This chain's CDR3 is CASRETGGYGYTF. The CDR3, as DNA: TGTGCCAGCAGGGAGACAGGGGGCTATGGCTACACCTTC.

The genes are TRBV11-2 and TRBJ2-1; D gene uncertain. The CDR3 runs 16 residues. V was shortened by 2 bases and J by 0 bases, with 11 bases between the two germline ends. Germline V lookup: CDR1 SGHAT, CDR2 FQNNGV. The CDR3 DNA reads as TGTGCCAGCAGCTTAATGGCAATCAGCTCCTACAATGAGCAGTTCTTC. It specifies CASSLMAISSYNEQFF.

This clonotype has only a few counts. CDR3 residues: CASSQTGGSSYEQYF. CDR3 sequence (DNA): TGTGCCAGCAGCCAGACAGGGGGTAGCTCCTACGAGCAGTACTTC. The chain has TRBV3-1 and TRBJ2-7; TRBD1 aligns across 9 bases. V lost 3 bases and J lost 0; bases outside the gene matches: 3. The CDR3 contains 15 residues. Germline V gene lookup returns CDR1 LGHDT and CDR2 YNNKEL (reference sequence).

V gene TRBV5-8 combines with J gene TRBJ1-4; D gene unclear. Germline V gene lookup returns CDR1 SGHTS and CDR2 YDEGEE. The CDR3 contains 15 residues. Trimming removed 2 bases at V and 3 bases at J, with 11 bases between. The CDR3 sequence: CASSLGSDPNEKLFF. CDR3 nucleotides: TGTGCCAGCAGCTTAGGGTCCGATCCTAATGAAAAACTGTTTTTT.

The rearrangement uses TRBV9 and TRBJ2-1; unclear D gene. The V gene lost 1 base and the J gene lost 3 bases, with 2 bases spanning the gap. The CDR3 extends over 12 amino acids. Germline CDR1 and CDR2: SGDLS and YYNGEE. CDR3 amino acids: CASSVNYNEQFF. Here the CDR3 DNA reads TGTGCCAGCAGCGTAAACTACAATGAGCAGTTCTTC.

The chain employs TRBV29-1 and TRBJ2-5; D remains ambiguous. V lost 4 bases and J 4 bases, leaving 13 bases between the germline ends. CDR3 size: 13 residues. CDR1 is SQVTM, CDR2 ANQGSEA, per germline. This CDR3 reads CSVVVATRETQYF. The CDR3 bases are TGCAGCGTTGTTGTGGCTACGAGAGAGACCCAGTACTTC.

This chain joins TRBV27 and TRBJ1-6, with a tentative D call TRBD1 (6 bases). Germline assignment: CDR1 MNHEY and CDR2 SMNVEV (reference sequence). The CDR3 is made up of 14 amino acids. V was cut by 3 bases and J by 10 bases, with 13 bases left in between. The CDR3 protein is CASSFRDTTSPLHF. For the CDR3, the DNA is TGTGCCAGCAGTTTCCGGGACACGACATCACCCCTCCACTTT.

CDR3 sequence reads: CASSPGVQPYEQYF. The CDR3 DNA sequence: TGTGCCAGCAGCCCGGGGGTTCAGCCCTACGAGCAGTACTTC. The chain combines TRBV7-9 with TRBJ2-7, with D possibly TRBD2 on 6 matching bases. In germline, CDR1 is SEHNR, CDR2 FQNEAQ (reference sequence). The length of the CDR3 is 14 residues. V lost 5 bases, J lost 2 bases, and 13 bases lay in between.

This clonotype was counted only a few times. The CDR3 DNA follows: TGTGCCAGCAGTCAGTACAGGGGAAGCAATCAGCCCCAGCATTTT. Protein product: CASSQYRGSNQPQHF. V is TRBV12-3 or TRBV12-4 and J is TRBJ1-5, with 7 bases aligning to TRBD1. The CDR3 spans 15 residues. Trimming at V came to 5 bases and at J to 1 base, leaving 5 bases not matched to a gene.

This clonotype was counted a few times. The J gene is TRBJ1-2, the V gene TRBV2; D call uncertain. The CDR3 loop spans 17 amino acids. The V gene's germline CDR1 is SNHLY and CDR2 FYNNEI. Trimming pared 5 bases from V and 4 bases from J, leaving 23 bases between. The CDR3 reads CASSLRVPAFSFYGYTF. Here the CDR3 DNA reads TGTGCCAGCAGTTTAAGGGTTCCCGCCTTCTCGTTCTATGGCTACACCTTC.

The table lists this clonotype with many counts. The V and J genes are TRBV7-9 and TRBJ2-7, with unresolved D. The CDR3 spans 14 residues. Germline CDR1 and CDR2: SEHNR and FQNEAQ (reference sequence). V lost 5 bases and J 3 bases, leaving 14 bases between the germline ends. The CDR3 loop is CASSATGPNYEQYF. The CDR3 DNA is TGTGCCAGCAGCGCCACGGGTCCGAACTACGAGCAGTACTTC.

J is TRBJ1-6 and V is TRBV7-6; tentatively, D is TRBD1 (6 bases). This CDR3 region has 16 residues. The germline CDR1 and CDR2 sequences are SGHVS and FNYEAQ. Trimming cost V 0 bases and J 10 bases, with 16 bases left between them. Written as DNA, the CDR3 is TGTGCCAGCAGCTTAGCGGGTGGCAGGGGAGTGTCACCCCTCCACTTT. Its translation: CASSLAGGRGVSPLHF.

The chain is built from TRBV15 and TRBJ2-2, with 8 nucleotides matching TRBD1. There are 17 residues in the CDR3. V lost 0 bases to trimming and J lost 5 bases; unmatched junction nucleotides: 8. CDR1 and CDR2 from the germline V gene are LNHNV and YYDKDF (reference sequence). The CDR3 region has the DNA TGTGCCACCAGCAGAGATGGGCAGGGGGCGCGAACCGGGGAGCTGTTTTTT. This translates into CATSRDGQGARTGELFF.

This clonotype was seen ten or more times. The V and J genes are TRBV20-1 and TRBJ1-6, with TRBD1 identical over 7 bases. This CDR3 has 15 residues. Trimming at V came to 3 bases and at J to 1 base, leaving 3 bases not matched to a gene. Germline-derived CDR1 and CDR2 are DFQATT and SNEGSKA (reference sequence). In DNA form, the CDR3 reads TGCAGTGCTAGGACAGGGCCATCCTATAATTCACCCCTCCACTTT. Translated, it gives CSARTGPSYNSPLHF.

The table lists this clonotype with many counts. The rearrangement uses TRBV12-3 or TRBV12-4 and TRBJ2-1, with 11 nucleotides matching TRBD2. The J segment lost 7 bases and the V segment lost 2 bases, leaving 10 bases of the junction unmatched. CDR3 size: 17 residues. The CDR3 bases are TGTGCCAGCAGTTTACTAGCGGGAGGAAGGTTGGCAAATGAGCAGTTCTTC. The encoded protein is CASSLLAGGRLANEQFF.

The chain combines TRBV29-1 with TRBJ1-2, with D possibly matching TRBD1 (5 bases). The CDR3 has 11 amino acids. Germline-derived CDR1 and CDR2 are SQVTM and ANQGSEA. V lost 7 bases and J lost 6, with 12 bases in between. The DNA of the CDR3 is TGCAGCGGTAGGGACGGCGATGGCTACACCTTC. Protein: CSGRDGDGYTF.

This chain links TRBV4-1 with TRBJ1-1; D is possibly TRBD1 (5 bases). The germline CDR1 and CDR2 sequences are MGHRA and YSYEKL. The CDR3 consists of 18 residues. Trimming removed 1 base at V and 1 base at J, with 19 bases between. CDR3 bases: TGCGCCAGCAGCCAAGGGGTATCAGGGATGCGGCGGAACACTGAAGCTTTCTTT. Translated, it gives CASSQGVSGMRRNTEAFF.

V usage is TRBV12-3 or TRBV12-4 and J usage is TRBJ2-2; 9 positions match TRBD1. The CDR3 has 18 amino acids. V shed 5 bases and J 4 bases; nucleotides not matched to a gene: 14. The CDR3 DNA sequence: TGTGCCAGCAGTCCCGGGACAGGGTCCCTCGGGGGCACCGGGGAGCTGTTTTTT. Protein product: CASSPGTGSLGGTGELFF.

The J gene is TRBJ2-2, the V gene TRBV5-1; unclear D gene. Deletions cut 0 bases from V and 10 bases from J, with 13 bases between. The CDR3 sequence is 14 residues long. CDR1 and CDR2 (germline): SGHRS, YFSETQ. The CDR3 reads CASSLESIAVELFF. The CDR3 DNA is TGCGCCAGCAGCTTGGAGTCTATCGCCGTGGAGCTGTTTTTT.

The gene calls are TRBV7-6 and TRBJ1-6; 7 bases match TRBD1. V was clipped by 0 bases and J by 3 bases; unmatched bases: 8. In germline, CDR1 is SGHVS, CDR2 FNYEAQ. The CDR3 consists of 18 residues. The CDR3 spells CASSLALPRQGYNSPLHF. Here the CDR3 DNA reads TGTGCCAGCAGCTTAGCCCTTCCCAGACAGGGCTATAATTCACCCCTCCACTTT.

This clonotype was detected only a few times. This chain joins TRBV19 and TRBJ2-6; perhaps TRBD1 as D (5 bases). The CDR3 is 15 amino acids. Deletions cut 5 bases from V and 0 bases from J, with 8 bases between. Per the germline V gene, CDR1 is LNHDA and CDR2 is SQIVND (reference sequence). This chain's CDR3 is CASSPTVSGANVLTF. In nucleotides, the CDR3 is TGTGCCAGTAGTCCGACAGTCTCTGGGGCCAACGTCCTGACTTTC.

The V and J genes are TRBV12-3 or TRBV12-4 and TRBJ1-2, with unresolved D. V lost 6 bases to trimming and J lost 2 bases, with 10 bases between them. This CDR3 has 13 residues. Here the CDR3 DNA reads TGTGCCAGCAGGGACGATACAAACTATGGCTACACCTTC. Its translation: CASRDDTNYGYTF.

This clonotype was counted a few times. This chain links TRBV7-2 with TRBJ2-1; TRBD2 aligns across 10 bases. The CDR3 spans 17 residues. Germline trimming cut 5 bases from V and 9 bases from J; bases unmatched to any gene: 16. The germline CDR1 and CDR2 sequences are SGHTA and FQGNSA. CDR3 DNA: TGTGCCAGCAGCGCTAGACTAGCGGGTGACCCACGTAGTGAGCAGTTCTTC. It specifies CASSARLAGDPRSEQFF.